This T cell receptor beta chain was found in a study of blood T cell repertoires in COVID-19. Some clones are missing from TCRdb's copy, which holds only in-frame ones; the method was immunoSEQ multiplex PCR. The table includes about 240,000 clones, roughly 85% detected once. During active infection, Seattle patients enrolled and were then monitored through disease. The sample taken for sequencing was peripheral blood. The receptor's source is a man in his forties or fifties with COVID-19, enrolled during active disease.

This CDR3 is CASSRGRQGGETQYF. For the CDR3, the DNA is TGTGCCAGCAGCCGAGGCCGACAGGGGGGAGAGACCCAGTACTTC. The chain is built from TRBV6-5 and TRBJ2-5; TRBD1 agrees at 9 bases. The CDR3 totals 15 residues. Trimming took 6 bases from V and 4 from J; bases not matched to a gene: 9. Germline values: CDR1 MNHEY, CDR2 SVGAGI.